This T cell receptor beta chain emerged from a study of CD8+ T cells in alopecia areata. Turning to the study itself: Tofacitinib treatment spanned 6 to 18 months, with 6 months off drug afterward.

Sequencing used cDNA as its template, made by extracting RNA and reverse transcribing it. The assay was immunoSEQ multiplex PCR, and TCRdb's table has in-frame clones only and misses some. Of 95,000 to 100,000 clones in the sample, 60% to 75% were seen once. Comment on this clone: Its target is unknown.

Study-wide findings and caveats: Sequencing of scalp tissue also captures the resident alphabeta T cells of normal skin. Clonality in the scalp and expanded CD8+ clones ranked among the top 100 were significantly decreased by tofacitinib.

This CDR3 has 15 residues. The V and J ends lost 0 bases and 3 bases, in that order; junction bases with no gene match: 1. From germline, CDR1 is LGHNA and CDR2 YSLEER. Treatment described: oral pan-JAK inhibitor, 5-10 mg twice daily. The chain joins TRBV4-3 to TRBJ2-1, with 8 positions matching TRBD1. The sequencing used CD8+ T cells sorted from blood, collected at week 4, from a patient treated with tofacitinib. The sequence was obtained from a human donor with alopecia areata. The CDR3 is CASSQDRGLYNEQFF. CDR3 sequence (DNA): TGCGCCAGCAGCCAAGACAGGGGGCTCTACAATGAGCAGTTCTTC.